A selection of T cell receptor beta chains follows, all from one sample in a study of cytomegalovirus exposure and HLA in healthy donors. Sequencing used immunoSEQ multiplex PCR; TCRdb keeps in-frame clones, though not all of them. The table lists over 150,000 clones, roughly 70% of them singletons. Material: PBMCs. Receptors were obtained from a man between 25 and 39 years old in good health and CMV-seronegative. Each CDR3 is given with its conserved first and last residue. The D gene is left open where the match is weak. Only part of the rows carry a size: once, few, many, or a class if the clone is expanded.

cdr3_length j_call clone_size d_call v_call cdr3_aa cdr3_nt
13 TRBJ1-1 NA TRBD1 TRBV27 CASSVTGGTEAFF TGTGCCAGCAGTGTCACAGGGGGCACTGAAGCTTTCTTT
16 TRBJ2-1 NA NA TRBV27 CASSSPGRGAYNEQFF TGTGCCAGCAGTTCCCCGGGCAGGGGGGCTTACAATGAGCAGTTCTTC
15 TRBJ1-1 NA TRBD1 TRBV4-3 CASSQLRGMNTEAFF TGCGCCAGCAGCCAACTCAGGGGGATGAACACTGAAGCTTTCTTT
16 TRBJ1-2 NA TRBD1 TRBV7-3 CASSNTTGAARYGYTF TGTGCCAGCAGCAATACGACAGGGGCGGCTCGGTATGGCTACACCTTC
15 TRBJ2-1 NA NA TRBV7-6 CASSRGAGSYNEQFF TGTGCCAGCAGCCGGGGGGCAGGGAGCTACAATGAGCAGTTCTTC
18 TRBJ2-1 NA TRBD2 TRBV28 CASSSSPGAGGRNNEQFF TGTGCCAGCAGCAGTTCTCCCGGAGCGGGGGGGCGAAACAATGAGCAGTTCTTC
13 TRBJ1-2 large NA TRBV7-8 CASSLGQGHGYTF TGTGCCAGCAGCTTAGGCCAGGGCCACGGCTACACCTTC
14 TRBJ2-7 NA NA TRBV5-6 CASGLGLNTYEQYF TGTGCCAGCGGCTTGGGACTTAATACCTACGAGCAGTACTTC
13 TRBJ2-1 NA NA TRBV28 CASRGDSVDEQFF TGTGCCAGCAGAGGGGACTCCGTGGATGAGCAGTTCTTC
13 TRBJ1-1 NA NA TRBV28 CASSLGAATEAFF TGTGCCAGCAGTTTGGGAGCAGCAACTGAAGCTTTCTTT
11 TRBJ1-1 NA NA TRBV20-1 CSASPGSRAFF TGCAGTGCTAGCCCGGGTTCGAGGGCTTTCTTT
13 TRBJ1-5 NA NA TRBV29-1 CSVLDGNNQPQHF TGCAGCGTCCTAGACGGTAACAATCAGCCCCAGCATTTT
14 TRBJ2-7 once TRBD2 TRBV5-1 CASSLLAGDYEQYF TGCGCCAGCAGCTTACTAGCGGGGGACTACGAGCAGTACTTC
13 TRBJ2-2 NA NA TRBV7-2 CASSLVGLGELFF TGTGCCAGCAGCTTAGTTGGACTCGGGGAGCTGTTTTTT
13 TRBJ1-1 once NA TRBV5-6 CASSFMGEIEAFF TGTGCCAGCAGCTTTATGGGAGAAATAGAAGCTTTCTTT
16 TRBJ2-2 NA TRBD1 TRBV7-6 CASSLVLDRATGELFF TGTGCCAGCAGCTTAGTACTGGACAGGGCCACCGGGGAGCTGTTTTTT
12 TRBJ1-1 few NA TRBV6-1 CASSDQVIGAFF TGTGCCAGCAGTGATCAGGTAATAGGAGCTTTCTTT
16 TRBJ2-1 once TRBD2 TRBV10-3 CAISKAGGPKNNEQFF TGTGCCATCAGTAAAGCGGGGGGGCCTAAGAACAATGAGCAGTTCTTC
11 TRBJ2-1 NA NA TRBV28 CASSFNNEQFF TGTGCCAGCAGTTTCAACAATGAGCAGTTCTTC
11 TRBJ1-5 medium-sized NA TRBV5-1 CASSPDQPQHF TGCGCCAGCAGCCCCGATCAGCCCCAGCATTTT
10 TRBJ2-7 NA NA TRBV20-1 CSVSFNEQYF TGCAGTGTTTCGTTCAACGAGCAGTACTTC
18 TRBJ2-1 NA TRBD2 TRBV6-1 CASSEARLAGGLPNEQFF TGTGCCAGCAGTGAAGCGCGGTTAGCGGGGGGGCTACCCAATGAGCAGTTCTTC
16 TRBJ2-2 NA NA TRBV5-1 CASSPLASRNTGELFF TGCGCCAGCAGCCCGTTGGCTAGTAGGAACACCGGGGAGCTGTTTTTT
16 TRBJ2-1 NA TRBD2 TRBV5-1 CASSRRAGGDNNEQFF TGCGCCAGCAGCCGTAGAGCGGGGGGCGACAACAATGAGCAGTTCTTC
13 TRBJ2-7 few NA TRBV15 CATSRGRNYEQYF TGTGCCACCAGCAGAGGGAGGAACTACGAGCAGTACTTC
15 TRBJ1-1 few NA TRBV5-1 CASSLEGTRNTEAFF TGCGCCAGCAGCTTGGAAGGGACACGGAACACTGAAGCTTTCTTT
16 TRBJ1-3 NA TRBD1 TRBV5-6 CASSPGQGTGGNTIYF TGTGCCAGCAGCCCGGGACAGGGGACCGGTGGAAACACCATATATTTT
17 TRBJ1-3 few TRBD1 TRBV7-2 CASSQRTGDLTGNTIYF TGTGCCAGCAGCCAGAGGACAGGGGACTTAACTGGAAACACCATATATTTT
13 TRBJ2-2 few TRBD1 TRBV29-1 CSAGTGTPGELFF TGCAGCGCCGGGACAGGGACTCCCGGGGAGCTGTTTTTT
14 TRBJ2-1 NA TRBD2 TRBV6-5 CASNSGGSYNEQFF TGTGCCAGCAACTCGGGGGGAAGCTACAATGAGCAGTTCTTC
15 TRBJ2-7 few TRBD2 TRBV6-1 CASRPGLARTYEQYF TGTGCCAGCAGACCAGGACTAGCGCGTACCTACGAGCAGTACTTC
18 TRBJ2-6 NA NA TRBV7-2 CASSLVTGHYSGANVLTF TGTGCCAGCAGCTTAGTTACGGGACATTACTCTGGGGCCAACGTCCTGACTTTC
18 TRBJ2-3 NA NA TRBV4-2 CASSQDLITDTSTDTQYF TGTGCCAGCAGCCAAGATCTAATCACTGACACTAGCACAGATACGCAGTATTTT
12 TRBJ1-2 NA NA TRBV7-8 CASSLGARGYTF TGTGCCAGCAGCTTAGGGGCGCGAGGCTACACCTTC
12 TRBJ2-1 NA NA TRBV6-6 CASSYSEGEQFF TGTGCCAGCAGTTACTCGGAGGGGGAGCAGTTCTTC
14 TRBJ1-1 few NA TRBV18 CASSLKGGSGEAFF TGTGCCAGCTCACTCAAGGGAGGGAGCGGTGAAGCTTTCTTT
15 TRBJ1-1 NA TRBD1 TRBV4-2 CASSSGQGGDTEAFF TGTGCCAGCAGCTCGGGACAGGGGGGGGACACTGAAGCTTTCTTT
16 TRBJ2-3 NA TRBD2 TRBV13 CASSPRTSGGVDTQYF TGTGCCAGCAGCCCGAGGACTAGCGGGGGAGTGGATACGCAGTATTTT
13 TRBJ1-2 NA TRBD1 TRBV6-1 CASAKQGAGGYTF TGTGCCAGCGCGAAACAGGGGGCTGGTGGCTACACCTTC
17 TRBJ2-3 NA TRBD2 TRBV30 CAWSPWGSGVRTDTQYF TGTGCCTGGAGTCCCTGGGGTAGCGGGGTTCGCACAGATACGCAGTATTTT